This T cell receptor beta chain stems from a study of OX40 agonist ivuxolimab in advanced cancers. Germline V gene data show CDR1 as SGDLS and CDR2 as YYNGEE. Deletions cut 0 bases from V and 1 base from J, with 8 bases between. This CDR3 contains 15 residues. TCRdb's copy holds only in-frame clones and misses some; the assay was immunoSEQ multiplex PCR. The sample holds roughly 100,000 clones, 90% to 97% seen once. This receptor was obtained from an adult with an advanced solid tumor such as melanoma, head and neck, liver or kidney cancer. This chain uses TRBV9 with TRBJ2-1, with D unclear. This specimen consisted of CD4+ or CD8+ T cells sorted from blood, obtained in a trial of the OX40 agonist ivuxolimab. CDR3 region: CASSVVSESYNEQFF. The CDR3 DNA is TGTGCCAGCAGCGTAGTGAGCGAATCCTACAATGAGCAGTTCTTC.